This T cell receptor beta chain was recovered during a study of T cell responses to AZD1222 COVID-19 vaccine. Findings of the study overall: Unmutated variant regions reportedly attract nearly half of all spike-specific TCRs. Only a handful of people who got AZD1222 tested seropositive at baseline.

About this clone: Its target is not known.

The assay was immunoSEQ multiplex PCR, and TCRdb's table has in-frame clones only and misses some. In the table there are 60,000 to 85,000 clones, about 85% of which are singletons. Germline CDR1 is MNHNY and CDR2 is SVGAGI (reference sequence). Trimming took 5 bases from V and 3 from J, leaving 14 bases between them. The CDR3 sequence is 14 residues long. The sequenced sample was peripheral blood, obtained on day 0 of AZD1222 vaccination. The chain is built from TRBV6-6 and TRBJ2-7, with a tentative D call TRBD1 (5 bases). The receptor was derived from an adult in good health. CDR3 bases: TGTGCCAGCAGTGTCCTGACAGCGAACTACGAGCAGTACTTC. Encoded protein: CASSVLTANYEQYF.